This T cell receptor beta chain stems from a study of blood T cell repertoires in COVID-19. This CDR3 is built from 13 residues. The germline V and J ends were trimmed by 1 base and 10 bases, with 13 bases remaining between them. CDR1 LGHDT and CDR2 YNNKEL come from the germline V gene (reference sequence). Clones were sequenced by immunoSEQ multiplex PCR, and TCRdb holds only the in-frame ones, with some missing. The data contain roughly 300,000 clones, around 87% of them seen just once; the ten biggest clones take up 7.8%. Sequences were obtained from peripheral blood. V usage is TRBV3-1 (or the pseudogene TRBV3-2) and J usage is TRBJ1-1; maybe TRBD1 (6 bases). The clonotype was recovered from a woman aged 50 to 65 who had recovered from COVID-19. CDR3 loop: CASSQGGQGRAFF. In DNA form, the CDR3 reads TGTGCCAGCAGCCAAGGGGGACAAGGAAGAGCTTTCTTT.